A single sample gave rise to the 10 T cell receptor beta chains below, sequenced in a study of shared clonotypes between healthy human individuals. TCRdb's table, derived via immunoSEQ multiplex PCR, lists solely in-frame clones and lacks some. The repertoire holds over a million clones, with roughly 96% as singletons. The sequenced material came from naive CD4+ T cells sorted from blood. Specified subset: CD45RA+ positively selected. Receptors were obtained from a young man in good health.

The V gene is TRBV5-1, the J gene TRBJ1-1; D uncertain. Germline V gives CDR1 SGHRS, CDR2 YFSETQ. The V gene lost 4 bases and the J gene lost 1 base, with 5 bases spanning the gap. The CDR3 length is 12 residues. The CDR3 is CASSNPNTEAFF. In DNA form, the CDR3 reads TGCGCCAGCAGCAATCCGAACACTGAAGCTTTCTTT.

This chain connects TRBV28 to TRBJ1-1; D is uncertain. The germline CDR1 and CDR2 sequences are MDHEN and SYDVKM. Trimming removed 5 bases from V and 8 bases from J, with 18 bases in between. This CDR3 region has 14 residues. The CDR3 loop is CASSPHDQVGEAFF. CDR3 bases: TGTGCCAGCAGTCCTCACGACCAAGTTGGGGAAGCTTTCTTT.

The rearrangement uses TRBV7-3 and TRBJ2-1; the D gene is possibly TRBD2 (5 bases). Germline values: CDR1 SGHTA, CDR2 FQGTGA. The CDR3 has 13 residues. V was clipped by 3 bases and J by 9 bases, with 12 bases between them. CDR3 in DNA: TGTGCCAGCAGCTTTTCGAGGGTGGGTGAGCAGTTCTTC. This codes for CASSFSRVGEQFF. The whole variable domain, filled in from reference TRBV7-3 and TRBJ2-1, reads GAGVSQTPSNKVTEKGKYVELRCDPISGHTALYWYRQSLGQGPEFLIYFQGTGAADDSGLPNDRFFAVRPEGSVSTLKIQRTERGDSAVYLCASSFSRVGEQFFGPGTRLTVL.

The J gene is TRBJ2-7, the V gene TRBV27, with D possibly TRBD1 on 6 matching bases. Trimming took off 5 bases at V and 6 bases at J, with 29 bases between the two ends. The CDR3 consists of 18 residues. In germline, CDR1 is MNHEY, CDR2 SMNVEV (reference sequence). The CDR3 loop reads CASSRILRARYLGGEQYF. The CDR3 bases are TGTGCCAGCAGTCGAATTCTCAGGGCGCGTTATTTAGGGGGCGAGCAGTACTTC.

The V gene is TRBV28, the J gene TRBJ2-1; no clear D gene. Trimming removed 3 bases from V and 3 bases from J, with 12 bases in between. The CDR3 length is 15 residues. CDR1 MDHEN and CDR2 SYDVKM come from the germline V gene. The CDR3 region is CASSFGGVVYNEQFF. The CDR3 nucleotides are TGTGCCAGCAGTTTTGGTGGGGTTGTCTACAATGAGCAGTTCTTC. The full variable domain, in which reference TRBV28 and TRBJ2-1 provide the parts outside the CDR3, is DVKVTQSSRYLVKRTGEKVFLECVQDMDHENMFWYRQDPGLGLRLIYFSYDVKMKEKGDIPEGYSVSREKKERFSLILESASTNQTSMYLCASSFGGVVYNEQFFGPGTRLTVL.

The chain carries TRBV27 and TRBJ2-1; TRBD2 aligns across 11 bases. The V gene's germline CDR1 is MNHEY and CDR2 SMNVEV (reference sequence). The CDR3 covers 15 residues. Trimming cost V 6 bases and J 9 bases; bases outside gene matches: 10. CDR3 sequence (DNA): TGTGCCAGCAGCACGATGACTAGCGGGAAGGGTGAGCAGTTCTTC. Amino acid sequence: CASSTMTSGKGEQFF.

The chain carries TRBV19 and TRBJ2-1; 10 positions agree with TRBD2. V dropped 5 bases and J dropped 6; count of bases not matched to a gene: 13. Germline values: CDR1 LNHDA, CDR2 SQIVND (reference sequence). The CDR3 spans 17 residues. CDR3 in DNA: TGTGCCAGTAGTCTTAGGCGGGTGTCTAGCGGGAGCAATGAGCAGTTCTTC. Its protein product is CASSLRRVSSGSNEQFF.

V and J are TRBV5-1 and TRBJ1-4; D is perhaps TRBD1 (6 bases). In germline, CDR1 is SGHRS, CDR2 YFSETQ. Trimming took off 0 bases at V and 7 bases at J, with 10 bases between the two ends. This CDR3 contains 14 residues. This CDR3 is CASSLGRGSEKLFF. The CDR3 coding sequence is TGCGCCAGCAGCTTGGGCAGGGGATCTGAAAAACTGTTTTTT.

V gene TRBV7-2 combines with J gene TRBJ1-1, with D tentatively TRBD1 (6 bases). Per germline, CDR1 SGHTA and CDR2 FQGNSA. CDR3 length equals 16 residues. The V gene lost 5 bases and the J gene lost 1 base, with 17 bases spanning the gap. As DNA, the CDR3 is TGTGCCAGCAGCCCAGGGGCCTGGCGAGGGAACACTGAAGCTTTCTTT. Protein sequence: CASSPGAWRGNTEAFF.

The rearrangement links TRBV11-3 to TRBJ2-3; D may match TRBD1 or TRBD2 (5 bases each). Trimming took off 5 bases at V and 3 bases at J, with 15 bases between the two ends. Germline CDR1 and CDR2: SGHNT and YENEEA. CDR3 length: 15 amino acids. The CDR3 region is CASSATGWGTDTQYF. For the CDR3, the DNA is TGTGCCAGCAGCGCCACGGGATGGGGGACAGATACGCAGTATTTT.